This passage covers 14 T cell receptor beta chains from one sample sequenced in a study of cytotoxic CD8 clonotypes in ibrutinib-treated CLL. This table comes from immunoSEQ multiplex PCR, and its TCRdb copy is limited to in-frame clones, with some not included. The table records over 140,000 clones, more than 75% of them present only once. Specimen: PBMCs, collected after 36 months of ibrutinib treatment. The receptors here all came from a human donor with chronic lymphocytic leukemia.

This chain uses TRBV23-1 with TRBJ2-1, with 7 bases that match TRBD1. TRBV23-1 carries the ORF label, with uncertain function. Trimming removed 8 bases from V and 4 bases from J; junction bases left unmatched: 11. CDR3 length equals 15 residues. The CDR3 DNA reads TGCGCCAGCCCTCCGGGACAGCGTGGATACAATGAGCAGTTCTTC. This gives the protein CASPPGQRGYNEQFF.

The gene calls are TRBV9 and TRBJ2-1; 7 positions agree with TRBD2. CDR3 length equals 16 residues. The ends lost 4 bases at V and 10 bases at J; junction bases unmatched: 17. Looked up from germline, CDR1 is SGDLS and CDR2 is YYNGEE. CDR3: CASSTRGEGGRNEQFF. As DNA, the CDR3 is TGTGCCAGCAGCACCCGAGGGGAGGGCGGGCGGAACGAGCAGTTCTTC.

This clone was detected a few times. V and J are TRBV7-9 and TRBJ1-2; D call uncertain. This CDR3 comprises 14 residues. CDR1 SEHNR and CDR2 FQNEAQ come from the germline V gene (reference sequence). The ends were cut back, 2 bases at V and 4 bases at J, with 11 bases in the middle. CDR3 loop: CASSLNRNSYGYTF. The CDR3 nucleotides read TGTGCCAGCAGCTTAAACAGAAACAGCTATGGCTACACCTTC.

The genes are TRBV19 and TRBJ2-3; 7 bases line up with TRBD1. CDR1 and CDR2 from the germline V gene are LNHDA and SQIVND (reference sequence). The junction had 9 bases not matched to a gene; V was cut back by 5 bases and J by 4 bases. This CDR3 is 15 amino acids long. CDR3 nucleotide sequence: TGTGCCAGTAGTTGGGTCAACAGGGGCGCAGATACGCAGTATTTT. This translates into CASSWVNRGADTQYF.

The chain is built from TRBV7-2 and TRBJ1-3; no clear D. The V and J ends lost 6 bases and 0 bases respectively, with 12 bases between them. Looked up from germline, CDR1 is SGHTA and CDR2 is FQGNSA. This CDR3 has 15 residues. Here the CDR3 reads CASRLRRPSGNTIYF. The CDR3 region has the DNA TGTGCCAGCAGACTCAGGCGACCCTCTGGAAACACCATATATTTT.

The chain combines TRBV6-1 with TRBJ2-1, with D unresolved. Trimming removed 1 base at V and 8 bases at J, with 9 bases between. Germline V gene lookup returns CDR1 MNHNS and CDR2 SASEGT. This CDR3 contains 13 residues. The CDR3 protein is CASSEGVRHEQFF. The CDR3 bases are TGTGCCAGCAGTGAAGGGGTCAGGCATGAGCAGTTCTTC.

The chain recombines TRBV5-1 with TRBJ2-3; 10 bases are shared with TRBD2. The CDR3 spans 16 residues. The ends lost 0 bases at V and 5 bases at J; junction bases unmatched: 6. Germline V lookup: CDR1 SGHRS, CDR2 YFSETQ. The CDR3, as DNA: TGCGCCAGCAGCTTGGTACCTAGCGGGAGAGGAGATACGCAGTATTTT. Its translation is CASSLVPSGRGDTQYF.

The J gene is TRBJ1-5, the V gene TRBV6-6, with D unresolved. This CDR3 comprises 12 residues. Germline CDR1 reads MNHNY; CDR2 reads SVGAGI (reference sequence). Trimming cost V 4 bases and J 8 bases, with 9 bases left between them. This CDR3 reads CASSSAGEPQHF. CDR3 nucleotide sequence: TGTGCCAGCAGTTCGGCCGGCGAGCCCCAGCATTTT.

The chain recombines TRBV28 with TRBJ1-2; 9 bases agree with TRBD1. This CDR3 has 14 residues. V lost 5 bases and J lost 8; bases outside the gene matches: 9. The germline gives CDR1 MDHEN, CDR2 SYDVKM. CDR3 bases: TGTGCCAGCAGTCTTACAGGGGGCGTCAGGGGCTACACCTTC. Residues: CASSLTGGVRGYTF.

The chain employs TRBV6-5 and TRBJ2-7; D is ambiguous. Looked up from germline, CDR1 is MNHEY and CDR2 is SVGAGI. V gave up 0 bases and J gave up 3 bases, with 12 bases separating them. The CDR3 length is 15 residues. The CDR3 DNA sequence: TGTGCCAGCAGTTACTCGAGAGGAAAGGGCTACGAGCAGTACTTC. It encodes CASSYSRGKGYEQYF.

The chain joins TRBV5-1 to TRBJ2-5; D gene uncertain. This CDR3 has 12 amino acids. V was pared by 0 bases and J by 5 bases, with 5 bases between. Per germline, CDR1 SGHRS and CDR2 YFSETQ. The CDR3 spells CASSLGYETQYF. The CDR3 nucleotides read TGCGCCAGCAGCTTGGGCTATGAGACCCAGTACTTC.

V is TRBV18 and J is TRBJ1-5, with TRBD1 matching over 8 bases. The V segment lost 3 bases and the J segment 7 bases; nucleotides outside the gene matches: 8. CDR1 and CDR2 from the germline V gene are KGHSH and LQKENI. The CDR3 is 15 amino acids. The CDR3: CASSPGQGAGQPQHF. In DNA, the CDR3 is TGTGCCAGCTCACCTGGGCAGGGGGCAGGGCAGCCCCAGCATTTT.

J is TRBJ2-7 and V is TRBV4-1; TRBD1 is a possible D gene (6 bases). Per germline, CDR1 MGHRA and CDR2 YSYEKL. V was cut by 1 base and J by 4 bases, with 11 bases left in between. CDR3 length equals 14 residues. CDR3 bases: TGCGCCAGCAGCCAAGGCCTTCAGGGGTACGAGCAGTACTTC. Translation gives CASSQGLQGYEQYF.

V usage is TRBV29-1 and J usage is TRBJ2-5, with D uncertain. Germline CDR1 and CDR2: SQVTM and ANQGSEA. Trimming pared 0 bases from V and 3 bases from J, leaving 14 bases between. The CDR3 has 15 amino acids. The CDR3 coding sequence is TGCAGCGTTGAAGATAGTGGGGTAGGAGAAGAGACCCAGTACTTC. Translated: CSVEDSGVGEETQYF.